What follows is one T cell receptor beta chain and its context. The data derive from a study of shared T cell receptors in the human thymus. Here immunoSEQ multiplex PCR was the method, and the copy in TCRdb shows in-frame clones only, minus some. This sample yields about 610,000 clones, of which 88% are seen a single time; around 0.0099% belongs to the top ten. CDR1 is SGHNT, CDR2 YYREEE, per germline (reference sequence). V lost 0 bases and J lost 4, with 13 bases in between. The length of the CDR3 is 16 residues. These data were likewise used in another study, on human thymus T cells.

The TCR sequence derives from a boy less than two years old with a congenital heart defect. The sample taken for sequencing was thymocytes. The J gene is TRBJ2-2, the V gene TRBV5-4; D may be TRBD1 (6 bases). Here the CDR3 reads CASSLASTGRTGELFF. The CDR3 DNA is TGTGCCAGCAGCTTGGCCTCAACAGGGCGCACCGGGGAGCTGTTTTTT. Drawing the rest from reference TRBV5-4 and TRBJ2-2, the complete variable domain is ETGVTQSPTHLIKTRGQQVTLRCSSQSGHNTVSWYQQALGQGPQFIFQYYREEENGRGNFPPRFSGLQFPNYSSELNVNALELDDSALYLCASSLASTGRTGELFFGEGSRLTVL.